The 21 T cell receptor beta chains presented below share a single source sample, sequenced in a study of CD8 T cells in Susac syndrome. An amount of RNA that ranged from roughly 0.5 to 1 ug was reverse transcribed with random hexamers. MiXCR, run by TCRdb on the immunoSEQ multiplex PCR reads, gives a single entry per CDR3 protein. Here the sample spans about 84,000 distinct CDR3 sequences, approximately 92% being singletons. Material: CD8+ T cells from PBMCs. Receptors originate from a human donor in good health.

This rearrangement joins TRBV2 to TRBJ2-3; no firm D call. Germline-derived CDR1 and CDR2 are SNHLY and FYNNEI. The V gene lost 10 bases and the J gene lost 4 bases, with 0 bases spanning the gap. The CDR3 runs 8 residues. As DNA, the CDR3 is TGTGCCACAGATACGCAGTATTTT. This sequence encodes CATDTQYF.

This clonotype was seen only a few times. V usage is TRBV11-2 and J usage is TRBJ2-5; 10 positions agree with TRBD1. The V segment lost 5 bases and the J segment 5 bases; nucleotides outside the gene matches: 5. The germline CDR1 and CDR2 sequences are SGHAT and FQNNGV. The length of the CDR3 is 14 residues. Written as DNA, the CDR3 is TGTGCCAGCAGCCCCATGGGACAGGGGGAGACCCAGTACTTC. It encodes CASSPMGQGETQYF.

The chain uses TRBV27 and TRBJ2-3, with D perhaps matching TRBD2 (6 bases). Germline CDR1 and CDR2: MNHEY and SMNVEV (reference sequence). V was pared by 7 bases and J by 3 bases, with 20 bases between. CDR3 length equals 16 residues. The CDR3 reads CASTPLGGALTDTQYF. Here the CDR3 DNA reads TGTGCCAGCACCCCCCTTGGAGGGGCTCTTACAGATACGCAGTATTTT.

This clonotype came up once. This sequence joins TRBV7-2 and TRBJ2-7; tentatively, D is TRBD1 (5 bases). With 3 bases removed from V and 3 bases from J, the gap between germline ends came to 9 bases. This CDR3 spans 13 amino acids. Looked up from germline, CDR1 is SGHTA and CDR2 is FQGNSA. CDR3 residues: CASSFSRDYEQYF. In DNA form, the CDR3 reads TGTGCCAGCAGCTTCTCCAGGGACTACGAGCAGTACTTC.

This chain links TRBV5-1 with TRBJ1-2; TRBD1 is a possible D gene (5 bases). V lost 4 bases to trimming and J lost 4 bases, with 14 bases between them. CDR1 is SGHRS, CDR2 YFSETQ, per germline. CDR3 length equals 14 residues. CDR3 protein: CASSPQGQGYGYTF. Here the CDR3 DNA reads TGCGCCAGCAGCCCCCAAGGTCAGGGCTATGGCTACACCTTC.

This clonotype appeared once. The chain is built from TRBV5-1 and TRBJ1-2; tentatively, D is TRBD1 (5 bases). The CDR3 covers 11 residues. The V end lost 5 bases, the J end lost 6 bases, and 8 bases lay between the germline ends. Per the germline V gene, CDR1 is SGHRS and CDR2 is YFSETQ. In DNA form, the CDR3 reads TGCGCCAGCAGTCCGGGACATGGCTACACCTTC. Its translation is CASSPGHGYTF.

This clonotype was seen a single time. The DNA for the CDR3 is TGCGCCAGCAGGGCGGGGATTGGCAATCAGCCCCAGCATTTT. It encodes CASRAGIGNQPQHF. The rearrangement joins TRBV23-1 to TRBJ1-5, with D unresolved. TRBV23-1 carries the ORF label, with uncertain function. The V end was cut by 6 bases, the J end by 2 bases, with 11 bases between. CDR3 length: 14 amino acids.

The chain couples TRBV5-6 to TRBJ1-2; D is undetermined. Per the germline V gene, CDR1 is SGHDT and CDR2 is YYEEEE. Deletions cut 0 bases from V and 4 bases from J, with 7 bases between. This CDR3 has 13 residues. CDR3 amino acids: CASSLGAVYGYTF. CDR3 coding DNA: TGTGCCAGCAGCTTGGGGGCGGTCTATGGCTACACCTTC.

The rearrangement links TRBV7-9 to TRBJ2-3; D call uncertain. Germline lookup yields CDR1 SEHNR and CDR2 FQNEAQ (reference sequence). Deletions cut 1 base from V and 3 bases from J, with 8 bases between. This CDR3 has 14 amino acids. DNA for the CDR3: TGTGCCAGCAGCTTAGTTCTTCGAACAGATACGCAGTATTTT. Protein product: CASSLVLRTDTQYF.

The chain couples TRBV7-9 to TRBJ2-1, with TRBD1 as a possible D gene (6 bases). Trimming took 1 base from V and 3 from J, leaving 7 bases between them. The CDR3 is 14 residues long. Germline V lookup: CDR1 SEHNR, CDR2 FQNEAQ (reference sequence). CDR3: CASSLGTDYNEQFF. The DNA for the CDR3 is TGTGCCAGCAGCTTAGGGACAGACTACAATGAGCAGTTCTTC.

This sequence joins TRBV11-2 and TRBJ2-5; 9 nucleotides line up with TRBD1. J lost 1 base, V lost 5 bases, and 5 bases had no gene match. The CDR3 spans 15 residues. The germline CDR1 and CDR2 sequences are SGHAT and FQNNGV. CDR3 coding DNA: TGTGCCAGCAGCGTCGGGACAGGGCCCCAAGAGACCCAGTACTTC. It yields the protein CASSVGTGPQETQYF. The full variable domain, its missing parts supplied by reference TRBV11-2 and TRBJ2-5, is EAGVAQSPRYKIIEKRQSVAFWCNPISGHATLYWYQQILGQGPKLLIQFQNNGVVDDSQLPKDRFSAERLKGVDSTLKIQPAKLEDSAVYLCASSVGTGPQETQYFGPGTRLLVL.

This chain connects TRBV12-5 to TRBJ2-5, with D possibly matching TRBD1 (6 bases). Per the germline V gene, CDR1 is LGHNT and CDR2 is FRNRAP. V lost 7 bases and J 8 bases, leaving 17 bases between the germline ends. This CDR3 region has 13 residues. CDR3 nucleotide sequence: TGTGCTAGTGCCCAGGGTGGGGGCAATACCCAGTACTTC. This translates into CASAQGGGNTQYF.

The V call is TRBV13, the J call TRBJ2-7; D is possibly TRBD2 (6 bases). The CDR3 spans 13 residues. Trimming stripped 1 base from V and 4 bases from J, with 8 bases between. CDR1 and CDR2 (germline): PRHDT, FYEKMQ (reference sequence). DNA for the CDR3: TGTGCCAGCAGCTTAGCTGCGGGGTACGAGCAGTACTTC. Encoded protein: CASSLAAGYEQYF.

The chain combines TRBV10-3 with TRBJ2-3; D gene ambiguous. With 0 bases removed from V and 2 bases from J, the gap between germline ends came to 12 bases. CDR1 is ENHRY, CDR2 SYGVKD, per germline. This CDR3 has 16 amino acids. CDR3 bases: TGTGCCATCAGTGAGTCGCAGGAGTCTTACACAGATACGCAGTATTTT. It codes for CAISESQESYTDTQYF.

This clonotype was picked up one time. The J gene is TRBJ2-1, the V gene TRBV20-1; 9 positions agree with TRBD2. Germline V gene sequence: CDR1 DFQATT, CDR2 SNEGSKA (reference sequence). V lost 3 bases and J lost 3; bases outside the gene matches: 3. The CDR3 runs to 14 residues. CDR3 DNA sequence: TGCAGTGCTAGGGGCGGGGGGGACTACAATGAGCAGTTCTTC. Its translation: CSARGGGDYNEQFF.

This clonotype was observed once. The rearrangement joins TRBV25-1 to TRBJ2-1; D gene unclear. Between the trimmed V and J ends, which lost 4 bases and 8 bases, there was a span of 6 bases. Per germline, CDR1 MGHDK and CDR2 SYGVNS. The length of the CDR3 is 11 residues. The CDR3 DNA is TGTGCCAGCAGTGTGGGCTATGAGCAGTTCTTC. It specifies CASSVGYEQFF.

The chain combines TRBV20-1 with TRBJ2-7, with D possibly TRBD2 on 6 matching bases. Trimming took 6 bases from V and 0 from J, leaving 15 bases between them. CDR3 length: 14 residues. Germline CDR1 DFQATT, CDR2 SNEGSKA (reference sequence). CDR3 amino acids: CSAGDSLSSYEQYF. The CDR3, as DNA: TGCAGTGCCGGGGACTCGTTGAGCTCCTACGAGCAGTACTTC.

The chain has TRBV6-5 and TRBJ2-7; D perhaps matches TRBD2 (7 bases). The germline gives CDR1 MNHEY, CDR2 SVGAGI. The CDR3 extends over 14 amino acids. Trimming left V 6 bases short and J 6 bases short, with 18 bases between. The CDR3 region is CASSFVGGASEQYF. The CDR3 DNA is TGTGCCAGCAGCTTCGTTGGGGGGGCAAGCGAGCAGTACTTC.

The chain couples TRBV20-1 to TRBJ2-4; 7 bases align to TRBD1. The CDR3 is 15 residues long. Germline CDR1 reads DFQATT; CDR2 reads SNEGSKA (reference sequence). V lost 6 bases to trimming and J lost 7 bases; unmatched junction nucleotides: 15. CDR3 protein: CSAQTGMGFSNIQYF. CDR3 in DNA: TGCAGTGCACAGACAGGGATGGGCTTTTCGAACATTCAGTACTTC.

The gene calls are TRBV29-1 and TRBJ2-1; TRBD1 agrees at 8 bases. This CDR3 region has 16 residues. The V gene's germline CDR1 is SQVTM and CDR2 ANQGSEA. J lost 8 bases, V lost 3 bases, and 15 bases had no gene match. The CDR3 DNA reads TGCAGCGTTGAGGGAATGGGACAGGCGAGTCCATATGAGCAGTTCTTC. It codes for CSVEGMGQASPYEQFF.

This chain links TRBV7-9 with TRBJ1-1, with TRBD1 identical over 8 bases. Germline V gene lookup returns CDR1 SEHNR and CDR2 FQNEAQ (reference sequence). V lost 5 bases and J lost 4; bases outside the gene matches: 12. This CDR3 is 16 amino acids long. Here the CDR3 reads CASSLGTGAQSTEAFF. The DNA of the CDR3 is TGTGCCAGCAGCCTGGGGACAGGCGCCCAGAGCACTGAAGCTTTCTTT.